The entry that follows covers one T cell receptor (beta chain) sequence. What it recognizes is unknown. This record belongs to a study of OX40 agonist ivuxolimab in advanced cancers. Germline V gives CDR1 SGHNT, CDR2 YYREEE (reference sequence). Trimming removed 5 bases from V and 2 bases from J; junction bases left unmatched: 3. This CDR3 region has 13 residues. Autoimmune disease history or systemic immunosuppression led to patients being barred. Broader study findings: Some of the lowest clonal expansion was seen in partial responders at 0.1-3.0 mg/kg. Determination of antigen specificity was not performed for the expanded peripheral T cells. Dosing at 0.1 to 3.0 mg/kg was accompanied by clonal expansion of CD4+ and CD8+ blood T cells by week 6.

The data were produced by immunoSEQ multiplex PCR, yet TCRdb's version contains in-frame clones alone and is incomplete. The data contain over 35,000 clones, more than 80% of them seen just once; the ten biggest clones take up 0.55% to 0.6%. The material sequenced was CD4+ or CD8+ T cells sorted from blood, taken in a trial of the OX40 agonist ivuxolimab. This sequence originates from an adult with an advanced solid tumor such as melanoma, head and neck, liver or kidney cancer. This chain links TRBV5-4 with TRBJ1-2; the match to TRBD1 covers 7 bases. The CDR3 DNA follows: TGTGCCAGCAGTTCGGGACAGAACTATGGCTACACCTTC. This gives the protein CASSSGQNYGYTF.